The 10 T cell receptor beta chains below come from one sample, sequenced in a study of blood T cell repertoires in COVID-19. Profiling relied on immunoSEQ multiplex PCR, and the TCRdb table lists in-frame clones only, not all of them. Of over 10,000 clones in the sample, approximately 85% are singletons; the top ten hold more than 5.5%. Specimen: peripheral blood. The receptors shown here come from a human donor in a cohort sampled during active COVID-19.

In this sample, this clone turned up once. The chain employs TRBV28 and TRBJ1-2; 9 bases agree with TRBD1. CDR1 MDHEN and CDR2 SYDVKM come from the germline V gene. CDR3 length: 15 residues. Trimming removed 6 bases from V and 3 bases from J; junction bases left unmatched: 8. Written as DNA, the CDR3 is TGTGCCAGCAGACACCGGGACAGGGCACACTATGGCTACACCTTC. This encodes CASRHRDRAHYGYTF.

The rearrangement uses TRBV19 and TRBJ1-1; D gene unclear. Germline values: CDR1 LNHDA, CDR2 SQIVND (reference sequence). V lost 3 bases, J lost 4 bases, and 12 bases lay in between. This CDR3 has 14 residues. In nucleotides, the CDR3 is TGTGCCAGTAGTATTAAGGTGAGGAGCACTGAAGCTTTCTTT. This sequence encodes CASSIKVRSTEAFF.

This chain links TRBV2 with TRBJ1-2, with 9 bases matching TRBD1. The CDR3 has 15 amino acids. V lost 6 bases, J lost 4 bases, and 9 bases stayed unmatched. The germline CDR1 and CDR2 sequences are SNHLY and FYNNEI. The CDR3 nucleotides read TGTGCCAGCAGGTCCGGGACAGGGAGGAGCTATGGCTACACCTTC. The encoded protein is CASRSGTGRSYGYTF.

The J gene is TRBJ1-1, the V gene TRBV6-5; the match to TRBD1 covers 9 bases. This CDR3 region has 14 residues. CDR1 is MNHEY and CDR2 is SVGAGI in the germline V gene. V lost 8 bases and J lost 6; bases outside the gene matches: 10. In DNA form, the CDR3 reads TGTGCCAGCTACAGGGGGCAGGTGGGGTCTGAAGCTTTCTTT. Protein product: CASYRGQVGSEAFF.

This clone was detected once. The chain uses TRBV18 and TRBJ2-6, with 11 bases identical to TRBD1. The CDR3 sequence is 16 residues long. The germline gives CDR1 KGHSH, CDR2 LQKENI. V was clipped by 5 bases and J by 2 bases; unmatched bases: 2. Here the CDR3 reads CASSGQGAAGANVLTF. The CDR3 nucleotides are TGTGCCAGCTCAGGACAGGGGGCGGCTGGGGCCAACGTCCTGACTTTC.

The chain combines TRBV5-1 with TRBJ2-6; 8 bases are shared with TRBD2. The germline CDR1 and CDR2 sequences are SGHRS and YFSETQ. The CDR3 has 16 residues. With V trimmed by 0 bases and J by 2 bases, 1 base remained unmatched. For the CDR3, the DNA is TGCGCCAGCAGCTTGGGCGGGGGGCCTGGGGCCAACGTCCTGACTTTC. This gives the protein CASSLGGGPGANVLTF. The whole variable domain, remainder taken from reference TRBV5-1 and TRBJ2-6, is KAGVTQTPRYLIKTRGQQVTLSCSPISGHRSVSWYQQTPGQGLQFLFEYFSETQRNKGNFPGRFSGRQFSNSRSEMNVSTLELGDSALYLCASSLGGGPGANVLTFGAGSRLTVL.

This chain connects TRBV21-1 to TRBJ2-2; the table gives TRBD2 as D, unverified against the DNA. TRBV21-1 is listed as a pseudogene. The CDR3 contains 15 residues. CDR3 bases: TGTGCCAGCATCACCGGGCTTGCGGGCACCGGGGAGCTGTTTTTT. Protein sequence: CASITGLAGTGELFF.

This chain uses TRBV5-6 with TRBJ1-4, with unresolved D. V gave up 3 bases and J gave up 0 bases, with 12 bases separating them. CDR3 length equals 16 residues. Germline lookup yields CDR1 SGHDT and CDR2 YYEEEE. The CDR3, as DNA: TGTGCCAGCAGCTCTTCCCCAGCGGCAACTAATGAAAAACTGTTTTTT. Protein: CASSSSPAATNEKLFF.

The chain carries TRBV19 and TRBJ2-7; 9 bases line up with TRBD2. The J segment lost 6 bases and the V segment lost 10 bases, leaving 7 bases of the junction unmatched. Germline CDR1 and CDR2: LNHDA and SQIVND (reference sequence). The CDR3 totals 12 residues. CDR3 sequence (DNA): TGTGCCACCCAGGCGGGAGGGGGCGAGCAGTACTTC. Its translation is CATQAGGGEQYF.

This chain uses TRBV18 with TRBJ2-5; tentative D call: TRBD1 (6 bases). CDR3 length: 14 residues. Trimming pared 3 bases from V and 1 base from J, leaving 9 bases between. Germline loops: CDR1 KGHSH, CDR2 LQKENI. As DNA, the CDR3 is TGTGCCAGCTCACCGATGGACAGCCAAGAGACCCAGTACTTC. Translated, it gives CASSPMDSQETQYF.